These T cell receptor beta chains were read from a single sample in a study of beta chain features in type 1 diabetes. Using immunoSEQ multiplex PCR, the repertoire was profiled, and TCRdb retains in-frame clones only, with some absent. Of about 280,000 clones in the sample, around 16% are singletons; the top ten hold approximately 0.015%. The sequenced sample was naive CD4+ T cells from blood. The receptors originated from a man aged 18-30 years with type 1 diabetes. The conserved cysteine and the conserved F or W are not part of the CDR3 here.

v_call: TRBV5-1; j_call: TRBJ2-3; cdr3_aa: ASSLERITDTQY
v_call: TRBV5-1; j_call: TRBJ2-7; cdr3_aa: ASSLAGGENEQY
v_call: TRBV9; j_call: TRBJ2-3; cdr3_aa: ASSAKRGTDTQY
v_call: TRBV7-2; j_call: TRBJ1-2; cdr3_aa: ASSLDRTGSGGYT
v_call: TRBV28; j_call: TRBJ2-6; cdr3_aa: ATTRGQPSSGANVLT
v_call: TRBV7-9; j_call: TRBJ2-1; cdr3_aa: ASSLALKAAGGPHEQF
v_call: TRBV11-2; j_call: TRBJ2-1; cdr3_aa: ASSPILAGFSYNEQF
v_call: TRBV4-2; j_call: TRBJ2-5; cdr3_aa: ASSQDALAGVRQTQY
v_call: TRBV5-4; j_call: TRBJ1-2; cdr3_aa: ASSPGPGRTPRGYT
v_call: TRBV15; j_call: TRBJ2-3; cdr3_aa: ATSRGGLAGGYTDTQY
v_call: TRBV4-3; j_call: TRBJ2-1; cdr3_aa: ASIRDSSYNEQF
v_call: TRBV7-2; j_call: TRBJ1-2; cdr3_aa: ASSYDRGGGYT
v_call: TRBV29-1; j_call: TRBJ1-1; cdr3_aa: SGGDSSLTEAF
v_call: TRBV6-1; j_call: TRBJ2-5; cdr3_aa: ASTSRSGQETQY
v_call: TRBV4-2; j_call: TRBJ2-3; cdr3_aa: ASSSRTSGSFRTQY
v_call: TRBV2; j_call: TRBJ1-5; cdr3_aa: ASSATGGINQPQH
v_call: TRBV7-2; j_call: TRBJ2-3; cdr3_aa: ASSLTGLDTQY
v_call: TRBV9; j_call: TRBJ2-1; cdr3_aa: ASGLLVRNEQF
v_call: TRBV2; j_call: TRBJ2-2; cdr3_aa: ASTSGTLPTGELF
v_call: TRBV2; j_call: TRBJ1-6; cdr3_aa: ASSVQGTPNNSPLH
v_call: TRBV30; j_call: TRBJ2-1; cdr3_aa: AWSLQYNEQF
v_call: TRBV18; j_call: TRBJ2-1; cdr3_aa: ASSLQINSQNNEQF
v_call: TRBV4-3; j_call: TRBJ2-7; cdr3_aa: ASSQDRGPYEQY
v_call: TRBV7-2; j_call: TRBJ2-7; cdr3_aa: ASVIAGGSYEQY
v_call: TRBV28; j_call: TRBJ1-2; cdr3_aa: ASAGIYGYT
v_call: TRBV7-2; j_call: TRBJ2-1; cdr3_aa: ASSLGLAGYNEQF
v_call: TRBV28; j_call: TRBJ1-2; cdr3_aa: ASSPPGQGVVGYT
v_call: TRBV5-6; j_call: TRBJ2-3; cdr3_aa: ASSLPRIRLLDTQY
v_call: TRBV30; j_call: TRBJ2-7; cdr3_aa: AWNHGGTGRYEQY
v_call: TRBV9; j_call: TRBJ2-6; cdr3_aa: ASSVAAGDLSGANVLT
v_call: TRBV30; j_call: TRBJ2-1; cdr3_aa: GLFRGGNEQF
v_call: TRBV27; j_call: TRBJ1-5; cdr3_aa: ASRYGDRVRGNQPQH
v_call: TRBV5-1; j_call: TRBJ2-4; cdr3_aa: ASSLPQGLAKNIQY
v_call: TRBV30; j_call: TRBJ2-3; cdr3_aa: AWSISQGDTQY
v_call: TRBV4-3; j_call: TRBJ1-2; cdr3_aa: ASSQASRTGLYGYT
v_call: TRBV2; j_call: TRBJ1-1; cdr3_aa: ASTPTGDWNTEAF
v_call: TRBV19; j_call: TRBJ1-5; cdr3_aa: ASSIPGQSNQPQH
v_call: TRBV7-9; j_call: TRBJ1-2; cdr3_aa: ASSLGDRTLRGYT
v_call: TRBV27; j_call: TRBJ1-6; cdr3_aa: ASSLLTGVNSPLH
v_call: TRBV10-3; j_call: TRBJ2-2; cdr3_aa: ASGGGRLGGELF
v_call: TRBV2; j_call: TRBJ2-5; cdr3_aa: ASILDRVTETQY
v_call: TRBV10-3; j_call: TRBJ2-1; cdr3_aa: AIRTRGLYNEQF
v_call: TRBV7-9; j_call: TRBJ2-3; cdr3_aa: ASSSSGTGGN
v_call: TRBV28; j_call: .; cdr3_aa: ASKAGGPYEQY
v_call: TRBV9; j_call: TRBJ2-4; cdr3_aa: ASSVWGGIQY